Listed here are 20 T cell receptor beta chains from one sample, sequenced in a study of control samples from healthy donors and cancer patients. The assay was immunoSEQ multiplex PCR, and TCRdb's table has in-frame clones only and misses some. There are approximately 90,000 clones in the sample; around nine tenths occur only once, and around 20% lies in the top ten. Sequences were obtained from blood. The receptors stem from a man aged 30-40 years in good health.

The chain is built from TRBV5-6 and TRBJ1-2; D remains ambiguous. The CDR3 totals 12 residues. CDR1 and CDR2 (germline): SGHDT, YYEEEE. Trimming pared 4 bases from V and 8 bases from J, leaving 12 bases between. The CDR3 sequence: CASSRWLGGYTF. The CDR3 DNA follows: TGTGCCAGCAGCCGCTGGCTGGGGGGCTACACCTTC.

The V gene is TRBV7-2, the J gene TRBJ1-4; D gene ambiguous. Germline lookup yields CDR1 SGHTA and CDR2 FQGNSA. The V end was cut by 2 bases, the J end by 8 bases, with 18 bases between. The CDR3 is made up of 16 amino acids. The CDR3 sequence: CASSLWANGVGEKLFF. The CDR3 coding sequence is TGTGCCAGCAGCTTATGGGCAAACGGAGTCGGGGAAAAACTGTTTTTT.

V gene TRBV11-2 combines with J gene TRBJ1-2, with D unresolved. From germline, CDR1 is SGHAT and CDR2 FQNNGV. This CDR3 spans 11 amino acids. V was clipped by 5 bases and J by 4 bases, with 5 bases between them. The DNA of the CDR3 is TGTGCCAGCAGCGCTAGCTATGGCTACACCTTC. Translation gives CASSASYGYTF. Combining the CDR3 with reference TRBV11-2 and TRBJ1-2 gives the whole variable domain EAGVAQSPRYKIIEKRQSVAFWCNPISGHATLYWYQQILGQGPKLLIQFQNNGVVDDSQLPKDRFSAERLKGVDSTLKIQPAKLEDSAVYLCASSASYGYTFGSGTRLTVV.

V is TRBV19 and J is TRBJ1-5, with D perhaps TRBD1 (6 bases). Germline V CDR1 and CDR2: LNHDA, SQIVND (reference sequence). The V end lost 8 bases, the J end lost 3 bases, and 17 bases lay between the germline ends. This CDR3 is built from 15 residues. CDR3 nucleotides: TGTGCCAGTGGGTGGTCGGACAGCCCCAATCAGCCCCAGCATTTT. Its translation is CASGWSDSPNQPQHF.

The chain's CDR3 is CASSLEGAGGYGEQYV. The CDR3 DNA follows: TGTGCCAGCAGCTTAGAGGGAGCAGGGGGGTATGGGGAGCAGTACGTC. The chain couples TRBV7-2 to TRBJ2-7, with a tentative D call TRBD1 (7 bases). V lost 1 base and J 7 bases, leaving 20 bases between the germline ends. The V gene's germline CDR1 is SGHTA and CDR2 FQGNSA. This CDR3 contains 16 residues.

The rearrangement joins TRBV18 to TRBJ2-3; the D is unclear. The length of the CDR3 is 12 residues. The germline V gene encodes CDR1 KGHSH and CDR2 LQKENI. The V end was cut by 0 bases, the J end by 3 bases, with 1 base between. The CDR3 loop is CASSPPTDTQYF. In nucleotides, the CDR3 is TGTGCCAGCTCACCACCAACAGATACGCAGTATTTT.

The chain combines TRBV6-5 with TRBJ2-6; no clear D. CDR1 is MNHEY and CDR2 is SVGAGI in the germline V gene. Trimming stripped 7 bases from V and 3 bases from J, with 13 bases between. The CDR3 totals 15 residues. Here the CDR3 reads CASIPSRSGANVLTF. CDR3 in DNA: TGTGCCAGCATCCCCTCGAGAAGTGGGGCCAACGTCCTGACTTTC.

V is TRBV24-1 and J is TRBJ1-2, with 11 bases matching TRBD1. Germline values: CDR1 KGHDR, CDR2 SFDVKD. V gave up 4 bases and J gave up 7 bases; unmatched junction bases: 4. This CDR3 spans 14 amino acids. CDR3 in DNA: TGTGCCACCAGTGACCCTGGGACAGGGGGTGGCTACACCTTC. Translating it yields CATSDPGTGGGYTF.

V and J are TRBV10-2 and TRBJ2-7; the match to TRBD1 covers 9 bases. Trimming removed 2 bases from V and 2 bases from J; junction bases left unmatched: 4. This CDR3 contains 15 residues. CDR1 WSHSY and CDR2 SAAADI come from the germline V gene. The CDR3 nucleotides are TGCGCCAGCAGTGAGCCGGGACAGGGAACCTACGAGCAGTACGTC. It translates to CASSEPGQGTYEQYV.

This chain uses TRBV6-5 with TRBJ1-6; 7 nucleotides line up with TRBD1. The germline V gene has CDR1 MNHEY and CDR2 SVGAGI. The V and J ends lost 6 bases and 7 bases, in that order; junction bases with no gene match: 6. There are 14 residues in the CDR3. The CDR3 region has the DNA TGTGCCAGCAGCCCGACAGGGTTAAATTCACCCCTCCACTTT. It codes for CASSPTGLNSPLHF.

The gene calls are TRBV5-1 and TRBJ1-3; 10 positions agree with TRBD1. The CDR3 loop spans 15 amino acids. Looked up from germline, CDR1 is SGHRS and CDR2 is YFSETQ. V trimming: 3 bases; J trimming: 2 bases; junction bases outside the gene matches: 2. This CDR3 is CASSSGQGPGNTIYF. The CDR3 nucleotides are TGCGCCAGCAGCTCGGGACAGGGGCCTGGAAACACCATATATTTT.

CDR3 loop: CATQYLTGISYEQYF. The CDR3 DNA sequence: TGTGCCACCCAATATCTTACAGGGATCTCCTACGAGCAGTACTTC. The rearrangement uses TRBV15 and TRBJ2-7; D possibly corresponds to TRBD1 (6 bases). The CDR3 has 15 amino acids. The V gene lost 8 bases and the J gene lost 0 bases, with 17 bases spanning the gap. Germline V CDR1 and CDR2: LNHNV, YYDKDF (reference sequence).

In this sample, this clone turned up a few times. J is TRBJ2-1 and V is TRBV7-9; 10 bases are shared with TRBD2. The CDR3 consists of 16 residues. With V trimmed by 5 bases and J by 7 bases, 11 bases remained unmatched. Germline CDR1 reads SEHNR; CDR2 reads FQNEAQ (reference sequence). The CDR3 DNA is TGTGCCAGCAGCCACCAAAGCGGGGGGGCGGGTAATGAGCAGTTCTTC. Its translation: CASSHQSGGAGNEQFF.

J is TRBJ1-5 and V is TRBV4-2; no clear D gene. The V and J ends lost 5 bases and 4 bases respectively, with 12 bases between them. Germline V gives CDR1 LGHNA, CDR2 YNFKEQ. This CDR3 has 14 residues. CDR3 sequence: CASSGGSFNQPQHF. In DNA, the CDR3 is TGTGCCAGCAGCGGTGGCAGCTTTAATCAGCCCCAGCATTTT.

The chain is built from TRBV6-4 and TRBJ1-5, with D unresolved. Germline CDR1 is MRHNA and CDR2 is SNTAGT. Between the trimmed V and J ends, which lost 0 bases and 0 bases, there was a span of 24 bases. This CDR3 has 21 residues. The CDR3: CASSDSMGKSLDRYSNQPQHF. As DNA, the CDR3 is TGTGCCAGCAGTGACTCGATGGGCAAATCACTAGACCGTTATAGCAATCAGCCCCAGCATTTT.

The chain is built from TRBV27 and TRBJ1-6; D perhaps matches TRBD1 (6 bases). The ends were cut back, 1 base at V and 3 bases at J, with 7 bases in the middle. Germline CDR1 reads MNHEY; CDR2 reads SMNVEV (reference sequence). CDR3 length: 15 residues. Here the CDR3 reads CASSLLQGYNSPLHF. CDR3 nucleotide sequence: TGTGCCAGCAGTTTATTACAGGGCTATAATTCACCCCTCCACTTT.

J is TRBJ1-2 and V is TRBV5-6; D not resolved. CDR1 and CDR2 from the germline V gene are SGHDT and YYEEEE. The CDR3 is 13 amino acids. V lost 3 bases, J lost 3 bases, and 9 bases lay in between. The CDR3 DNA reads TGTGCCAGCAGCTCAGACGTCGACTATGGCTACACCTTC. It translates to CASSSDVDYGYTF.

This chain links TRBV4-2 with TRBJ1-2; TRBD1 might be the D (6 bases). The CDR3 runs 16 residues. Trimming cost V 0 bases and J 2 bases, with 13 bases left between them. CDR1 is LGHNA and CDR2 is YNFKEQ in the germline V gene. In DNA, the CDR3 is TGTGCCAGCAGCCAAGATTTAACAGGGCCCAACTATGGCTACACCTTC. Its protein product is CASSQDLTGPNYGYTF.

By sample share, this clone is medium-sized. This chain links TRBV6-5 with TRBJ1-2; D perhaps matches TRBD1 (6 bases). The V and J ends lost 9 bases and 8 bases respectively, with 13 bases between them. CDR1 and CDR2 (germline): MNHEY, SVGAGI. CDR3 size: 11 residues. The CDR3 DNA is TGTGCCAGGAGGGGAGGGGGAGGCTACACCTTC. Translating it yields CARRGGGGYTF.

The CDR3 protein is CASSLVREQETQYF. DNA of the CDR3: TGTGCCAGCAGCTTAGTCAGGGAACAAGAGACCCAGTACTTC. V usage is TRBV7-9 and J usage is TRBJ2-5; tentatively, D is TRBD1 (5 bases). CDR1 and CDR2 from the germline V gene are SEHNR and FQNEAQ (reference sequence). This CDR3 contains 14 residues. Between the trimmed V and J ends, which lost 1 base and 2 bases, there was a span of 8 bases.